The clone carrying this T cell receptor (beta chain) was recorded once. These data belong to a study of tumor-infiltrating lymphocytes in primary liver carcinoma. Priming with a constant-region primer yielded TCR beta cDNA from 400 to 550 ng total RNA. Amplification in three nested multiplex PCR rounds with slightly modified ARM-PCR gave rise to TCR beta libraries. PCR rounds one and two used TRBV1-TRBV30 forward primers with a C-beta reverse primer for approximately 10 cycles each. TCRdb re-called the multiplex PCR reads through MiXCR, storing one row per CDR3 protein. This sample has 80,000 to 100,000 distinct CDR3 sequences, with about 73% found just once. The V segment lost 3 bases and the J segment 6 bases; nucleotides outside the gene matches: 14. The CDR3 runs 17 residues. Germline CDR1 and CDR2: WSHSY and SAAADI. It was from around 18-30 mg of unsorted bulk tissue that RNA and DNA were co-extracted.

The receptor was isolated from a man in his forties with primary liver carcinoma and hepatitis B virus infection. Sequences were obtained from tumor-adjacent normal liver tissue. The V call is TRBV10-2, the J call TRBJ2-3; TRBD2 aligns across 8 bases. The DNA of the CDR3 is TGCGCCAGCAGTGAATGGATTAGCGGGATAGGGGCGGATACGCAGTATTTT. This translates into CASSEWISGIGADTQYF.